The 15 T cell receptor beta chains below come from one sample, sequenced in a study of blood T cells in healthy people across ages. A second PCR of roughly 7 to 11 cycles used a sample-barcoded 5' primer and a J-beta primer mix. One entry per CDR3 protein, called by TCRdb with MiXCR from the 5' RACE reads. The table has approximately 730,000 distinct CDR3 sequences, about 55% seen once. The material sequenced was blood. These receptors came from a man aged 80 or over in good health.

In this sample, this clonotype turned up a few times. This chain connects TRBV5-5 to TRBJ1-6; no clear D. V shed 5 bases and J shed 10 bases, with 10 bases lying between them. The CDR3 is 12 residues long. Per germline, CDR1 SGHKS and CDR2 YYEKEE (reference sequence). The CDR3 bases are TGTGCCAGCAGTCGATCCCGCTCACCCCTCCACTTT. Its translation is CASSRSRSPLHF.

This rearrangement joins TRBV5-6 to TRBJ1-2, with 9 positions matching TRBD1. There are 15 residues in the CDR3. After removal of 0 bases from V and 3 bases from J, the junction contained 3 bases not matched to a gene. Germline V gene data show CDR1 as SGHDT and CDR2 as YYEEEE. The CDR3 here is CASSLGGDRDYGYTF. Here the CDR3 DNA reads TGTGCCAGCAGCTTGGGAGGGGACAGGGACTATGGCTACACCTTC. Based on the CDR3 plus reference TRBV5-6 and TRBJ1-2, the full variable domain is DAGVTQSPTHLIKTRGQQVTLRCSPKSGHDTVSWYQQALGQGPQFIFQYYEEEERQRGNFPDRFSGHQFPNYSSELNVNALLLGDSALYLCASSLGGDRDYGYTFGSGTRLTVV.

This chain uses TRBV27 with TRBJ2-4; 13 bases fit TRBD2. The J call may be faulty, since TRBJ2-7 better matches the DNA end. The germline V gene encodes CDR1 MNHEY and CDR2 SMNVEV (reference sequence). The CDR3 sequence is 15 residues long. The CDR3 sequence: CASFDGTSGTHEQYF. CDR3 nucleotides: TGTGCCAGCTTCGACGGGACTAGCGGGACACACGAGCAGTACTTC.

This sequence joins TRBV2 and TRBJ2-2, with a possible D match to TRBD1 (5 bases). Per germline, CDR1 SNHLY and CDR2 FYNNEI. This CDR3 has 14 amino acids. V was cut by 11 bases and J by 4 bases, with 17 bases left in between. The CDR3 reads CASHRTRLTGELFF. The CDR3 coding sequence is TGTGCCTCCCATAGGACAAGACTCACCGGGGAGCTGTTTTTT.

The genes are TRBV9 and TRBJ1-2; D is uncertain. V was cut by 3 bases and J by 8 bases, with 11 bases left in between. Germline CDR1 reads SGDLS; CDR2 reads YYNGEE. The CDR3 covers 12 residues. CDR3 nucleotide sequence: TGTGCCAGCAGCGGATCCCCTTGGGGCTACACCTTC. Translating it yields CASSGSPWGYTF.

The V call is TRBV29-1, the J call TRBJ2-1; D is perhaps TRBD1 or TRBD2 (5 bases each). Germline loops: CDR1 SQVTM, CDR2 ANQGSEA. The germline V and J ends were trimmed by 8 bases and 5 bases, with 19 bases remaining between them. The length of the CDR3 is 14 residues. CDR3 amino acids: CSTRALGADNEQFF. CDR3 bases: TGCAGCACGAGGGCATTAGGGGCGGACAATGAGCAGTTCTTC.

The chain has TRBV29-1 and TRBJ2-5; D gene unclear. CDR1 and CDR2 from the germline V gene are SQVTM and ANQGSEA. The CDR3 is 12 residues long. V gave up 7 bases and J gave up 0 bases, with 9 bases separating them. The CDR3 reads CSAIQYQETQYF. In DNA, the CDR3 is TGCAGCGCGATACAGTACCAAGAGACCCAGTACTTC. Using reference TRBV29-1 and TRBJ2-5 for the parts outside the CDR3, the full variable domain is SAVISQKPSRDICQRGTSLTIQCQVDSQVTMMFWYRQQPGQSLTLIATANQGSEATYESGFVIDKFPISRPNLTFSTLTVSNMSPEDSSIYLCSAIQYQETQYFGPGTRLLVL.

The rearrangement uses TRBV5-1 and TRBJ2-1; TRBD1 or TRBD2 may be the D gene (5 bases each). Trimming removed 5 bases at V and 0 bases at J, with 18 bases between. The CDR3 runs to 17 residues. The germline V gene encodes CDR1 SGHRS and CDR2 YFSETQ. The CDR3 region has the DNA TGCGCCAGCAGACGCGCCCCCGGGACCGGCTCCTACAATGAGCAGTTCTTC. Its protein product is CASRRAPGTGSYNEQFF.

V usage is TRBV20-1 and J usage is TRBJ2-6; D is unresolved. Per germline, CDR1 DFQATT and CDR2 SNEGSKA (reference sequence). The CDR3 extends over 15 amino acids. The V and J ends lost 3 bases and 0 bases respectively, with 9 bases between them. The CDR3 loop is CSARPRSSGANVLTF. The CDR3 region has the DNA TGCAGTGCTAGGCCACGTAGCTCTGGGGCCAACGTCCTGACTTTC.

The V and J genes are TRBV10-3 and TRBJ1-2; TRBD1 is a possible D gene (5 bases). Germline CDR1 reads ENHRY; CDR2 reads SYGVKD. Trimming left V 8 bases short and J 6 bases short, with 13 bases between. The CDR3 is 12 residues long. The CDR3 sequence: CAIESKGDGYTF. CDR3 DNA: TGTGCCATCGAGTCGAAAGGGGATGGCTACACCTTC.

The chain couples TRBV7-2 to TRBJ2-3; TRBD2 matches at 7 bases. There are 15 residues in the CDR3. V shed 0 bases, J shed 14 bases, and the junction held 14 bases outside the gene matches. Looked up from germline, CDR1 is SGHTA and CDR2 is FQGNSA. Written as DNA, the CDR3 is TGTGCCAGCAGCTTAGCGGGGGGGACCCACAGAGACGCGTATTTT. Amino acid sequence: CASSLAGGTHRDAYF.

The table lists this clonotype with a few counts. CDR3 coding DNA: TGCGCCAGCAGCTTGGGACAGCTTGGACGGGGCTATGGCTACACCTTC. It yields the protein CASSLGQLGRGYGYTF. The chain recombines TRBV5-1 with TRBJ1-2; TRBD1 might be the D (5 bases). Trimming removed 0 bases at V and 4 bases at J, with 16 bases between. The CDR3 length is 16 residues. CDR1 SGHRS and CDR2 YFSETQ come from the germline V gene.

J is TRBJ2-4 and V is TRBV2; D might be TRBD2 (5 bases). The V and J ends lost 7 bases and 0 bases respectively, with 13 bases between them. The CDR3 loop spans 15 amino acids. Looked up from germline, CDR1 is SNHLY and CDR2 is FYNNEI. In DNA form, the CDR3 reads TGTGCCAGCATCGTGGGAGAAGTAGCCAAAAACATTCAGTACTTC. This gives the protein CASIVGEVAKNIQYF. Looking up the rest from reference TRBV2 and TRBJ2-4 gives the full variable domain: EPEVTQTPSHQVTQMGQEVILRCVPISNHLYFYWYRQILGQKVEFLVSFYNNEISEKSEIFDDQFSVERPDGSNFTLKIRSTKLEDSAMYFCASIVGEVAKNIQYFGAGTRLSVL.

This clonotype was counted only a few times. The chain links TRBV12-3 or TRBV12-4 to TRBJ2-1; D ambiguous. Trimming took off 4 bases at V and 9 bases at J, with 13 bases between the two ends. This CDR3 region has 13 residues. This CDR3 is CASSSLLTGEQFF. CDR3 sequence (DNA): TGTGCCAGCAGTTCCTTGCTAACGGGTGAGCAGTTCTTC.

This clonotype appeared a few times. J is TRBJ2-7 and V is TRBV20-1; D unresolved. Trimming stripped 1 base from V and 0 bases from J, with 10 bases between. The CDR3 spans 14 residues. Germline CDR1 is DFQATT and CDR2 is SNEGSKA (reference sequence). This chain's CDR3 is CSARGERGSYEQYF. The CDR3, as DNA: TGCAGTGCTAGAGGGGAACGTGGCTCCTACGAGCAGTACTTC.